The next 27 T cell receptor beta chains were all read from a single sample in a study of cytomegalovirus exposure and HLA in healthy donors. PCR amplification relied on 60 Vbeta primers (plus 13 Jbeta primers). Libraries were prepared by immunoSEQ multiplex PCR; TCRdb keeps only in-frame clonotypes and omits some of them. The sample lists about 120,000 clones, 76% occurring once. Sequenced material: PBMCs. The origin of the receptors is a woman in her 40s in good health and CMV-seropositive.

This rearrangement joins TRBV2 to TRBJ2-2, with 12 bases lining up with TRBD2. V gave up 3 bases and J gave up 3 bases; unmatched junction bases: 5. Germline-derived CDR1 and CDR2 are SNHLY and FYNNEI. The CDR3 sequence is 17 residues long. The CDR3 DNA sequence: TGTGCCAGCAGTGACTCTAGCGGGGGGGCGTACACCGGGGAGCTGTTTTTT. It encodes CASSDSSGGAYTGELFF.

This rearrangement joins TRBV5-6 to TRBJ1-5; D is perhaps TRBD1 (5 bases). The CDR3 sequence is 16 residues long. Trimming took off 0 bases at V and 6 bases at J, with 16 bases between the two ends. Germline CDR1 is SGHDT and CDR2 is YYEEEE. The CDR3 reads CASSLAGGAGGQPQHF. As DNA, the CDR3 is TGTGCCAGCAGCTTGGCGGGAGGGGCTGGAGGTCAGCCCCAGCATTTT.

The chain employs TRBV6-6 and TRBJ2-2, with 9 bases that match TRBD1. Germline values: CDR1 MNHNY, CDR2 SVGAGI (reference sequence). This CDR3 has 14 amino acids. Trimming removed 7 bases from V and 3 bases from J; junction bases left unmatched: 3. CDR3 in DNA: TGTGCCAGCAAAAGACAGGGGGACACCGGGGAGCTGTTTTTT. Amino acids: CASKRQGDTGELFF.

This clone has a handful of counts. CDR3 protein: CASSRSTAFSGNTIYF. For the CDR3, the DNA is TGTGCCAGCAGCAGATCGACAGCCTTCTCTGGAAACACCATATATTTT. The chain couples TRBV5-4 to TRBJ1-3; possible D gene TRBD1, 5 bases. The germline gives CDR1 SGHNT, CDR2 YYREEE (reference sequence). V lost 4 bases, J lost 0 bases, and 14 bases lay in between. The CDR3 has 16 residues.

This clone was observed once. This chain joins TRBV5-4 and TRBJ2-7; 7 positions agree with TRBD1. The CDR3 runs to 15 residues. Germline lookup yields CDR1 SGHNT and CDR2 YYREEE (reference sequence). V lost 0 bases and J lost 3; bases outside the gene matches: 6. CDR3 nucleotides: TGTGCCAGCAGCTTGGGTGGTCAGGGGGTCTACGAGCAGTACTTC. Translating gives CASSLGGQGVYEQYF.

The rearrangement links TRBV5-4 to TRBJ2-7; 7 nucleotides agree with TRBD2. V gave up 1 base and J gave up 5 bases; unmatched junction bases: 9. This CDR3 has 15 residues. The V gene's germline CDR1 is SGHNT and CDR2 YYREEE (reference sequence). For the CDR3, the DNA is TGTGCCAGCAGCTTGAAGCGGGGCAGGGTCAACGAGCAGTACTTC. This encodes CASSLKRGRVNEQYF.

This clone appeared a few times. J is TRBJ2-5 and V is TRBV5-1, with D unresolved. CDR1 SGHRS and CDR2 YFSETQ come from the germline V gene. V was trimmed by 4 bases and J by 2 bases, leaving 3 bases between them. This CDR3 contains 11 residues. The CDR3 is CASSQQETQYF. In DNA form, the CDR3 reads TGCGCCAGCAGCCAGCAAGAGACCCAGTACTTC.

This chain uses TRBV6-1 with TRBJ1-6; TRBD1 might be the D (5 bases). The CDR3 spans 14 residues. Germline CDR1 reads MNHNS; CDR2 reads SASEGT. Trimming stripped 8 bases from V and 4 bases from J, with 12 bases between. CDR3 sequence reads: CASGPGFYNSPLHF. For the CDR3, the DNA is TGTGCCAGCGGCCCAGGGTTTTATAATTCACCCCTCCACTTT.

The CDR3 DNA reads as TGTGCCAGCAGCGTTACCGGGACAGGGGCAGATACGCAGTATTTT. Its translation: CASSVTGTGADTQYF. J is TRBJ2-3 and V is TRBV2, with 10 bases matching TRBD1. Germline V lookup: CDR1 SNHLY, CDR2 FYNNEI. The CDR3 has 15 residues. J was trimmed by 4 bases and V by 6 bases; bases with no gene match: 7.

CDR3 protein: CASSSGQRGFTDTQYF. The CDR3 DNA follows: TGTGCCAGCAGCTCTGGTCAGCGGGGGTTCACAGATACGCAGTATTTT. The genes are TRBV7-2 and TRBJ2-3, with 8 bases matching TRBD2. The ends lost 4 bases at V and 2 bases at J; junction bases unmatched: 8. The germline V gene has CDR1 SGHTA and CDR2 FQGNSA. This CDR3 is built from 16 residues.

Concerning this clone itself: The sample has other DNA sequences that encode this CDR3 too. CDR3 sequence reads: CAWSPGTGNEKLFF. For the CDR3, the DNA is TGTGCCTGGAGTCCCGGGACAGGGAACGAAAAACTGTTTTTT. The V and J genes are TRBV30 and TRBJ1-4; 9 nucleotides match TRBD1. With V trimmed by 2 bases and J by 8 bases, 6 bases remained unmatched. CDR3 length: 14 amino acids. CDR1 is GTSNPN, CDR2 SVGIG, per germline (reference sequence). The complete variable domain, with remaining parts taken from reference TRBV30 and TRBJ1-4, reads SQTIHQWPATLVQPVGSPLSLECTVEGTSNPNLYWYRQAAGRGLQLLFYSVGIGQISSEVPQNLSASRPQDRQFILSSKKLLLSDSGFYLCAWSPGTGNEKLFFGSGTQLSVL.

This clone appeared a few times. V is TRBV5-4 and J is TRBJ1-1, with D perhaps matching TRBD1 (5 bases). The CDR3 loop spans 17 amino acids. The germline CDR1 and CDR2 sequences are SGHNT and YYREEE (reference sequence). The V end lost 2 bases, the J end lost 0 bases, and 17 bases lay between the germline ends. The CDR3 DNA reads TGTGCCAGCAGCTTCTCTTTAAGGGGTGACATGAACACTGAAGCTTTCTTT. It encodes CASSFSLRGDMNTEAFF.

The genes are TRBV18 and TRBJ2-7; perhaps TRBD2 as D (5 bases). Trimming left V 3 bases short and J 7 bases short, with 16 bases between. Germline-derived CDR1 and CDR2 are KGHSH and LQKENI. The CDR3 is made up of 14 amino acids. The DNA of the CDR3 is TGTGCCAGCTCACCTCCTCACACGGAGGCAGAGCAGTACTTC. This codes for CASSPPHTEAEQYF.

This sequence joins TRBV11-2 and TRBJ2-1, with D maybe TRBD2 (6 bases). This CDR3 is built from 16 residues. Trimming took 4 bases from V and 5 from J, leaving 18 bases between them. Germline V lookup: CDR1 SGHAT, CDR2 FQNNGV. The CDR3 DNA sequence: TGTGCCAGCAGCTCCCAGGGAGGATGGGGGGACAATGAGCAGTTCTTC. Translating gives CASSSQGGWGDNEQFF.

The CDR3 DNA reads as TGTGCCAGTAGTGGGACAGCCGAACGCACTGAAGCTTTCTTT. This translates into CASSGTAERTEAFF. V usage is TRBV19 and J usage is TRBJ1-1; 7 nucleotides align to TRBD1. The CDR3 is 14 amino acids. The V and J ends lost 5 bases and 4 bases, in that order; junction bases with no gene match: 7. Germline V gene lookup returns CDR1 LNHDA and CDR2 SQIVND (reference sequence).

V usage is TRBV29-1 and J usage is TRBJ2-7, with a possible D match to TRBD1 (6 bases). Looked up from germline, CDR1 is SQVTM and CDR2 is ANQGSEA. This CDR3 region has 13 residues. The V end lost 4 bases, the J end lost 2 bases, and 12 bases lay between the germline ends. CDR3 DNA: TGCAGCGTTGGGGGACAATTAACCTACGAGCAGTACTTC. Translation: CSVGGQLTYEQYF.

The chain joins TRBV28 to TRBJ2-1; 9 nucleotides match TRBD2. The CDR3 has 17 residues. Germline lookup yields CDR1 MDHEN and CDR2 SYDVKM. V was clipped by 4 bases and J by 7 bases; unmatched bases: 14. This chain's CDR3 is CASSSKRGAPDLNEQFF. CDR3 sequence (DNA): TGTGCCAGCAGTTCGAAGCGGGGGGCCCCCGACCTAAATGAGCAGTTCTTC.

This chain links TRBV9 with TRBJ2-3, with D hard to call. The CDR3 extends over 11 amino acids. With 4 bases removed from V and 5 bases from J, the gap between germline ends came to 5 bases. Germline V CDR1 and CDR2: SGDLS, YYNGEE. CDR3: CASSPQDTQYF. The CDR3, as DNA: TGTGCCAGCAGCCCCCAAGATACGCAGTATTTT.

The CDR3 DNA follows: TGTGCCAGCTCACCCCAGCGGGGGAGCCAAAACACAGATACGCAGTATTTT. Residues: CASSPQRGSQNTDTQYF. The gene calls are TRBV18 and TRBJ2-3; TRBD2 agrees at 8 bases. The CDR3 is 17 residues long. Germline CDR1 reads KGHSH; CDR2 reads LQKENI. V gave up 3 bases and J gave up 2 bases; unmatched junction bases: 10.

The chain is built from TRBV18 and TRBJ1-2; 8 bases are shared with TRBD1. The CDR3 runs 14 residues. Per germline, CDR1 KGHSH and CDR2 LQKENI. Trimming at V came to 4 bases and at J to 3 bases, leaving 4 bases not matched to a gene. CDR3 protein: CASSQDRVDYGYTF. CDR3 DNA: TGTGCCAGCTCACAGGACAGGGTAGACTATGGCTACACCTTC.

The chain combines TRBV10-1 with TRBJ2-2; D ambiguous. V was shortened by 2 bases and J by 0 bases, with 7 bases between the two germline ends. Germline CDR1 and CDR2: WNHNN and SYGVQD (reference sequence). CDR3 length: 15 amino acids. The CDR3: CASSEQVANTGELFF. CDR3 coding DNA: TGCGCCAGCAGTGAGCAGGTTGCGAACACCGGGGAGCTGTTTTTT.

The chain uses TRBV9 and TRBJ1-2; D possibly corresponds to TRBD1 (6 bases). In germline, CDR1 is SGDLS, CDR2 YYNGEE. V lost 2 bases to trimming and J lost 6 bases, with 17 bases between them. CDR3 length: 15 residues. CDR3 region: CASSVLGVTGNGYTF. CDR3 coding DNA: TGTGCCAGCAGCGTTTTGGGAGTCACAGGGAATGGCTACACCTTC.

This clone was counted only a few times. The rearrangement uses TRBV6-5 and TRBJ1-6, with a tentative D call TRBD1 (5 bases). Germline-derived CDR1 and CDR2 are MNHEY and SVGAGI. Deletions cut 6 bases from V and 7 bases from J, with 16 bases between. CDR3 length equals 15 residues. This chain's CDR3 is CASRYAGRVNSPLHF. The CDR3 DNA reads TGTGCCAGCAGATACGCGGGACGGGTCAATTCACCCCTCCACTTT.

The chain employs TRBV30 and TRBJ1-5; possibly TRBD1 for D (6 bases). This CDR3 has 14 amino acids. Germline values: CDR1 GTSNPN, CDR2 SVGIG (reference sequence). Deletions cut 0 bases from V and 6 bases from J, with 12 bases between. The CDR3 region has the DNA TGTGCCTGGAGTGTAGCAACAGGGACTCAGCCCCAGCATTTT. Amino acids: CAWSVATGTQPQHF.

This clone was counted between two and nine times. This chain connects TRBV12-5 to TRBJ2-7, with TRBD1 identical over 9 bases. The CDR3 is 15 amino acids. Germline loops: CDR1 LGHNT, CDR2 FRNRAP. The V and J ends lost 5 bases and 6 bases, in that order; junction bases with no gene match: 11. CDR3 sequence reads: CASGTGQGRPAEQYF. The CDR3 region has the DNA TGTGCTAGTGGTACGGGACAGGGACGACCAGCCGAGCAGTACTTC.

The J gene is TRBJ2-2, the V gene TRBV19; no clear D. From germline, CDR1 is LNHDA and CDR2 SQIVND (reference sequence). V lost 6 bases and J lost 2, with 16 bases in between. The CDR3 has 16 amino acids. CDR3 region: CASSRSVGRNTGELFF. The DNA of the CDR3 is TGTGCCAGTAGCCGAAGCGTCGGCCGCAACACCGGGGAGCTGTTTTTT.

This clone was seen just once. J is TRBJ1-1 and V is TRBV5-1; D might be TRBD1 (5 bases). Germline V CDR1 and CDR2: SGHRS, YFSETQ. The CDR3 length is 14 residues. V gave up 6 bases and J gave up 2 bases, with 14 bases separating them. CDR3 DNA sequence: TGCGCCAGCACACTAACAGGTCCTAACACTGAAGCTTTCTTT. Amino acid sequence: CASTLTGPNTEAFF. Based on the CDR3 plus reference TRBV5-1 and TRBJ1-1, the full variable domain is KAGVTQTPRYLIKTRGQQVTLSCSPISGHRSVSWYQQTPGQGLQFLFEYFSETQRNKGNFPGRFSGRQFSNSRSEMNVSTLELGDSALYLCASTLTGPNTEAFFGQGTRLTVV.